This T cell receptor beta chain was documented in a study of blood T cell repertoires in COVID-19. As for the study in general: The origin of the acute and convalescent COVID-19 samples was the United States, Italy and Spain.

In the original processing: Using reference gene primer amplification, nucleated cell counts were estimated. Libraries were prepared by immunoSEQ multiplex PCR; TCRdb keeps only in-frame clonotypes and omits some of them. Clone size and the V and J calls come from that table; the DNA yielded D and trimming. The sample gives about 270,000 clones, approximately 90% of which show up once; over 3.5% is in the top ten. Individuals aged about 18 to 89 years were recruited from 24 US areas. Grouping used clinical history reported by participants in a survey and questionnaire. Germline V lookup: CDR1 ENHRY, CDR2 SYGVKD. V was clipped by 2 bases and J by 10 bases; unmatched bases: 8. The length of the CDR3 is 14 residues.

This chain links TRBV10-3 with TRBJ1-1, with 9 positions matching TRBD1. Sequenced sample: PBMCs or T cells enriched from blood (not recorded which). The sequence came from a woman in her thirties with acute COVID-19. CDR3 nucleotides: TGTGCCATCAGTGAGATACAGGGGGCGGTCGTAGCTTTCTTT. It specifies CAISEIQGAVVAFF.